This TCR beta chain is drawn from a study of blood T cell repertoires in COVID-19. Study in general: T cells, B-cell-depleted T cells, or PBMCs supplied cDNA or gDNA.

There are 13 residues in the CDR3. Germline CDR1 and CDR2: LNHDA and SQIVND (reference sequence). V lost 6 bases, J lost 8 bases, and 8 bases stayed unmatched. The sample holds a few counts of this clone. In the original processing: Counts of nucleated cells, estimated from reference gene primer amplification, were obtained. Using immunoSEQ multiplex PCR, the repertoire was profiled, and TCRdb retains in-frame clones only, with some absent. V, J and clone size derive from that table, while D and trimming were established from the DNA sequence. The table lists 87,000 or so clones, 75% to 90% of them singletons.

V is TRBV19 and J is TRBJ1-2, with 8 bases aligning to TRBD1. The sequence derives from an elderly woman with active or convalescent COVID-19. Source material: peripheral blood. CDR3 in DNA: TGTGCCAGTAGGCCCCAGGGGGCGGTCGGCTACACCTTC. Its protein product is CASRPQGAVGYTF.